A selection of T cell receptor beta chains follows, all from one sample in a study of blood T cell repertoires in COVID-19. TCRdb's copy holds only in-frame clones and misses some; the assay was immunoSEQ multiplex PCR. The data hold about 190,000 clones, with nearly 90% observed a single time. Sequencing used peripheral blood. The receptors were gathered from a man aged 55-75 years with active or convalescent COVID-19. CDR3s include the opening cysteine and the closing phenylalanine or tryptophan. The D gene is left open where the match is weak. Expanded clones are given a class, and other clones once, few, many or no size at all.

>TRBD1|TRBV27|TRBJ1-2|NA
TGTGCCAGCAGTTTTTCAGGGGGGTATGGCTACACCTTC
CASSFSGGYGYTF
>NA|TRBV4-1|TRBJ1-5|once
TGCGCCAGCAGCCAAGATTTCGTAAAGGTCAGGGAGGTGGTTCAGCCCCAGCATTTT
CASSQDFVKVREVVQPQHF
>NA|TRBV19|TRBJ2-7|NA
TGTGCCAGTAGTAGATCAGGGCAGGGGAGCTACGAGCAGTACTTC
CASSRSGQGSYEQYF
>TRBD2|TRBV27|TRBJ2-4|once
TGTGCCAGCAGCCCGGACGGAGGACTAGCGGGGCCCCCCCGAAACATTCAGTACTTC
CASSPDGGLAGPPRNIQYF
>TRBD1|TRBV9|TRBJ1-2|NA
TGTGCCAGCACCCTCGGGACAGGAAACTATGGCTACACCTTC
CASTLGTGNYGYTF
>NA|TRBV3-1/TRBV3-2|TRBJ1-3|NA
TGTGCCAGCAGCCAAGCAATGAACACCATATATTTT
CASSQAMNTIYF
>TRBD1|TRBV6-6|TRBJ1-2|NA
TGTGCCAGCAGTCCCTCCAGGGGGAAGGGCTACACCTTC
CASSPSRGKGYTF
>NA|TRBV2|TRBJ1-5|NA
TGTGCCAGCAGTATTGGACAGCCTGGAGGCAATCAGCCCCAGCATTTT
CASSIGQPGGNQPQHF
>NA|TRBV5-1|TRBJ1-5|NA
TGCGCCAGCAGCTTACAGGTGGGTCAGCCCCAGCATTTT
CASSLQVGQPQHF
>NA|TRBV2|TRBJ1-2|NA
TGTGCCAGCAGTACGGTATATGGCTACACCTTC
CASSTVYGYTF
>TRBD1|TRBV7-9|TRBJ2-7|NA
TGTGCCAGCAGCCAGACAGGGTCGGGCTACGAGCAGTACTTC
CASSQTGSGYEQYF